The 7 T cell receptor beta chains presented below share a single source sample, sequenced in a study of blood T cell repertoires in COVID-19. Repertoires were generated with immunoSEQ multiplex PCR, while TCRdb's copy carries only in-frame clones and drops some. The repertoire holds 150,000 to 200,000 clones, around 85% seen once, with roughly 7.8% in the top ten. Sequenced sample: peripheral blood. The source is a man aged 55 to 70 with acute or convalescent COVID-19.

This clone occurred a few times. J is TRBJ2-6 and V is TRBV2, with D possibly matching TRBD1 (5 bases). This CDR3 has 16 amino acids. V lost 3 bases to trimming and J lost 2 bases, with 11 bases between them. Germline assignment: CDR1 SNHLY and CDR2 FYNNEI. The CDR3 sequence: CASSERRAPGANVLTF. DNA of the CDR3: TGTGCCAGCAGTGAGCGCAGGGCCCCTGGGGCCAACGTCCTGACTTTC.

A word on this clone: Other DNA sequences from this sample encode an identical CDR3 as well. The CDR3 DNA reads as TGTGCCAGCAGTGAGCAGGGAAATCAGCCCCAGCATTTT. Translated: CASSEQGNQPQHF. The rearrangement joins TRBV2 to TRBJ1-5, with a weak D call TRBD1 (5 bases). The CDR3 contains 13 residues. Trimming took off 3 bases at V and 4 bases at J, with 7 bases between the two ends. Germline CDR1 and CDR2: SNHLY and FYNNEI.

With regard to this clone: A read error may produce the germline difference seen at one junction end. This chain joins TRBV4-1 and TRBJ2-3, with 8 bases lining up with TRBD2. The length of the CDR3 is 16 residues. CDR1 MGHRA and CDR2 YSYEKL come from the germline V gene. The CDR3 nucleotides read TGCGCCAGCAGCCAAGTACCCCCCCCCATTAGCGGGGCCATGCATTTT. Translated, it gives CASSQVPPPISGAMHF.

The V gene is TRBV7-2, the J gene TRBJ1-4, with D tentatively TRBD1 (6 bases). The CDR3 has 14 residues. The germline gives CDR1 SGHTA, CDR2 FQGNSA. V lost 6 bases and J lost 4, with 12 bases in between. The chain's CDR3 is CASRAGANNEKLFF. The CDR3 region has the DNA TGTGCCAGCAGAGCGGGGGCGAATAATGAAAAACTGTTTTTT.

This rearrangement joins TRBV6-5 to TRBJ2-5, with D possibly TRBD2 on 6 matching bases. The germline CDR1 and CDR2 sequences are MNHEY and SVGAGI. The CDR3 sequence is 13 residues long. Trimming pared 7 bases from V and 2 bases from J, leaving 11 bases between. The DNA for the CDR3 is TGTGCCAGCACCCGGGACTTACAAGAGACCCAGTACTTC. This gives the protein CASTRDLQETQYF.

The V gene is TRBV5-1, the J gene TRBJ1-4, with D possibly matching TRBD1 (6 bases). The ends were cut back, 5 bases at V and 8 bases at J, with 19 bases in the middle. The CDR3 length is 15 residues. CDR1 and CDR2 (germline): SGHRS, YFSETQ. The CDR3: CASSWNTGPEEKLFF. The CDR3 bases are TGCGCCAGCAGTTGGAATACAGGGCCGGAGGAAAAACTGTTTTTT.

The chain links TRBV18 to TRBJ1-2, with 8 positions matching TRBD1. Losses at the gene ends were 0 bases for V and 4 bases for J; bases not matched to a gene: 13. This CDR3 has 18 residues. Germline lookup yields CDR1 KGHSH and CDR2 LQKENI. CDR3 in amino acids: CASSPPLGQQGVTYGYTF. The CDR3, as DNA: TGTGCCAGCTCACCACCGTTAGGTCAACAGGGGGTCACCTATGGCTACACCTTC.